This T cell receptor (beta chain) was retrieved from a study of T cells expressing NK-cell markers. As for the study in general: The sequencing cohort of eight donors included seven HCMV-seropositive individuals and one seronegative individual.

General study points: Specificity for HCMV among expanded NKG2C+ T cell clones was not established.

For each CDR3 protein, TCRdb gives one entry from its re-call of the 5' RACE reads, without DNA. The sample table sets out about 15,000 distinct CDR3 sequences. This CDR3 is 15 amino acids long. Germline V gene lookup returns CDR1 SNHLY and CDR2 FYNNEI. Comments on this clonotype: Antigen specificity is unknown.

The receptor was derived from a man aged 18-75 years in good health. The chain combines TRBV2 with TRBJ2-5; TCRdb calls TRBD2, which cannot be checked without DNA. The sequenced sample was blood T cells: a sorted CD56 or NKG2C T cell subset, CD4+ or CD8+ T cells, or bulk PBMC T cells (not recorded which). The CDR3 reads CASSDLAGGRETQYF. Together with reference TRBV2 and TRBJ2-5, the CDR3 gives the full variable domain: EPEVTQTPSHQVTQMGQEVILRCVPISNHLYFYWYRQILGQKVEFLVSFYNNEISEKSEIFDDQFSVERPDGSNFTLKIRSTKLEDSAMYFCASSDLAGGRETQYFGPGTRLLVL.